This TCR beta chain was identified during a study of sequential checkpoint blockade in melanoma. Study background: After both sequences, patients received maintenance nivolumab.

Treatment here: randomized to nivolumab then ipilimumab (arm A) or the reverse (arm B). This clone has only one observation. Germline assignment: CDR1 SGHRS and CDR2 YFSETQ. The J segment lost 6 bases and the V segment lost 7 bases, leaving 9 bases of the junction unmatched. This CDR3 has 14 amino acids. Libraries were prepared by immunoSEQ multiplex PCR; TCRdb keeps only in-frame clonotypes and omits some of them. The table has some 1,300 clones, about 19% seen once. The J gene is TRBJ2-3, the V gene TRBV5-1, with 9 nucleotides matching TRBD1. This sample comprised tumor tissue (inferred from file names), obtained from a patient given nivolumab and ipilimumab in sequence. This sequence originates from a human donor with melanoma. The CDR3 loop is CASGGQGPPDTQYF. CDR3 nucleotide sequence: TGCGCCAGCGGGGGACAGGGCCCTCCCGATACGCAGTATTTT.